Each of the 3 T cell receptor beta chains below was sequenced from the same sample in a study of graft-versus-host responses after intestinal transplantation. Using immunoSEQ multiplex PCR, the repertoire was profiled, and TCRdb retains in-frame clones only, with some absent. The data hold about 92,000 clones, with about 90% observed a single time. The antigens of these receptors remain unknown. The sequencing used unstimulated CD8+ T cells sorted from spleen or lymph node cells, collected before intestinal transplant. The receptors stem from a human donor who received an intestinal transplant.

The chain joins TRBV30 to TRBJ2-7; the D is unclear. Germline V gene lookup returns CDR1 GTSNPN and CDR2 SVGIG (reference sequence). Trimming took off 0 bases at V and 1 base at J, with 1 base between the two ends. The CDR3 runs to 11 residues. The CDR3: CAWSVSYEQYF. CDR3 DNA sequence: TGTGCCTGGAGTGTATCCTACGAGCAGTACTTC.

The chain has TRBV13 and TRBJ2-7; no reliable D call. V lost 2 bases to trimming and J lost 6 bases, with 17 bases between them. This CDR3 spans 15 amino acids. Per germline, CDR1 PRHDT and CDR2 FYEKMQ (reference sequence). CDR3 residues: CASSLRSVTYVEQYF. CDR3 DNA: TGTGCCAGCAGCTTAAGGTCGGTGACCTACGTCGAGCAGTACTTC.

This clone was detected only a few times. CDR3 sequence reads: CASSYSGGGEQYF. The CDR3 nucleotides are TGTGCCAGCAGTTACTCGGGGGGAGGCGAGCAGTACTTC. The chain joins TRBV6-5 to TRBJ2-7; weak D call: TRBD2 (6 bases). Germline assignment: CDR1 MNHEY and CDR2 SVGAGI. Deletions cut 0 bases from V and 6 bases from J, with 9 bases between. There are 13 residues in the CDR3.